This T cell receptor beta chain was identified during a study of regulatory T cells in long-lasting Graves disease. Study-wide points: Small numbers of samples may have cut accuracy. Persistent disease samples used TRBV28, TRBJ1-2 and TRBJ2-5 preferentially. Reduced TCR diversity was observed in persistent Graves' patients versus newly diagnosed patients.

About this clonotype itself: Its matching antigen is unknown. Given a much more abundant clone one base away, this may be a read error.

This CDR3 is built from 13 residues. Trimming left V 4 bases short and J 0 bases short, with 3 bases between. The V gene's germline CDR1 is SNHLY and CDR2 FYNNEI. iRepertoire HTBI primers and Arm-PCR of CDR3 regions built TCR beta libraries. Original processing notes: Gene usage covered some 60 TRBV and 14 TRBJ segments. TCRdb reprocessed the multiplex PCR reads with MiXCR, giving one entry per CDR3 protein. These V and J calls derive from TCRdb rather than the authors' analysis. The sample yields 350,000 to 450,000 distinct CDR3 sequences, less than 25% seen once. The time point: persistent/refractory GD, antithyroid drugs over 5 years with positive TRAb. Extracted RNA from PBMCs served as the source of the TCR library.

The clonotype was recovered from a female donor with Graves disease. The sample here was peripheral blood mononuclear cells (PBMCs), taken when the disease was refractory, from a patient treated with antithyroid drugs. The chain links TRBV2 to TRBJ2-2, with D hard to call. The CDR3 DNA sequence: TGTGCCAGCAGTGTGTCGAACACCGGGGAGCTGTTTTTT. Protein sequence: CASSVSNTGELFF.